A selection of T cell receptor beta chains follows, all from one sample in a study of cytomegalovirus exposure and HLA in healthy donors. Profiled with immunoSEQ multiplex PCR; TCRdb holds only in-frame clones, not every one. The table lists some 250,000 clones, nearly 90% of them singletons, with about 0.36% in the top ten. The sequenced sample consisted of PBMCs. These receptor sequences come from a woman between 18 and 29 years old in good health and CMV-seronegative. CDR3s include the opening cysteine and the closing phenylalanine or tryptophan. Fields, in order: clone size, D gene, V gene, J gene, CDR3 DNA, CDR3 protein. A D gene is named only where the DNA matches it firmly. Size values are once, few and many counts, or a class for expanded clones, and some rows have none.

.,.,TRBV4-1,TRBJ2-2,TGCGCCAGCAGCCGGCAACCCTTTGCCGGGGAGCTGTTTTTT,CASSRQPFAGELFF
few,.,TRBV10-1,TRBJ1-2,TGCGCCAGCAGCGGAGACAGCTATGGCTACACCTTC,CASSGDSYGYTF
.,TRBD1,TRBV28,TRBJ1-2,TGTGCCAGCAGGAGGGACAGCTACTATGGCTACACCTTC,CASRRDSYYGYTF
.,TRBD1,TRBV29-1,TRBJ2-4,TGCAGCGTTGTCGGGACAGGGACCAAAAACATTCAGTACTTC,CSVVGTGTKNIQYF
.,TRBD1,TRBV5-1,TRBJ2-1,TGCGCCAGCAGCTTGGCCCCGGGACAGGGGGGAGATGAGCAGTTCTTC,CASSLAPGQGGDEQFF
.,.,TRBV10-3,TRBJ1-4,TGTGCCATCAGGGAGGAGGATGCAACTAATGAAAAACTGTTTTTT,CAIREEDATNEKLFF
.,TRBD1,TRBV4-1,TRBJ1-5,TGCGCCAGCAGCCAAGAACAGGACAGGGGGCGTCTTAGCAATCAGCCCCAGCATTTT,CASSQEQDRGRLSNQPQHF
.,.,TRBV4-1,TRBJ2-3,TGCGCCAGCAGCCATAGCCCTCTGGAGACAGATACGCAGTATTTT,CASSHSPLETDTQYF
.,TRBD2,TRBV2,TRBJ2-5,TGTGCCAGCAGGGCCGGGACTAGCGGCCAAGAGACCCAGTACTTC,CASRAGTSGQETQYF
.,TRBD1,TRBV5-4,TRBJ1-3,TGTGCCAGCAGACAGGGGACGAGCTCTGGAAACACCATATATTTT,CASRQGTSSGNTIYF
.,.,TRBV7-2,TRBJ2-7,TGTGCCAGCAGCTTGACAGTGCAATACTACGAGCAGTACTTC,CASSLTVQYYEQYF
.,TRBD1,TRBV6-5,TRBJ2-7,TGTGCCAGCAGTTACCGGGACAGGGAATACGAGCAGTACTTC,CASSYRDREYEQYF
.,TRBD1,TRBV10-1,TRBJ2-5,TGCGCCAGCAGTGAGGTGGGGGACAGCCAAGAGACCCAGTACTTC,CASSEVGDSQETQYF
.,TRBD2,TRBV7-9,TRBJ2-1,TGTGCCAGCAGCGGGGACTACCTCTCCTACAATGAGCAGTTCTTC,CASSGDYLSYNEQFF
.,TRBD1,TRBV5-1,TRBJ2-5,TGCGCCAGCAGCTCAGGGACAGACCAAGAGACCCAGTACTTC,CASSSGTDQETQYF
.,TRBD2,TRBV27,TRBJ2-3,TGTGCCAGCAGTTCGATCTACCTAGCGGGGGGAACAGATACGCAGTATTTT,CASSSIYLAGGTDTQYF
.,TRBD1,TRBV10-3,TRBJ2-5,TGTGCCATCAGTGAGTTGACAGGGGTGACCCAGTACTTC,CAISELTGVTQYF
.,TRBD1,TRBV6-6,TRBJ1-3,TGTGCCAGCAGTTCCTGGGACAGGCGTAACACCATATATTTT,CASSSWDRRNTIYF
few,.,TRBV7-9,TRBJ2-2,TGTGCCAGCAGCTTGGACTCATCCGGGGAGCTGTTTTTT,CASSLDSSGELFF
.,.,TRBV5-4,TRBJ1-1,TGTGCCAGCAGCTTGGTTGAGGACACTGAAGCTTTCTTT,CASSLVEDTEAFF
.,TRBD1,TRBV28,TRBJ2-7,TGTGCCAGCAGACAGACAGGGGCTGCCCGTTACGAGCAGTACTTC,CASRQTGAARYEQYF
.,.,TRBV4-3,TRBJ1-2,TGCGCCAGCAGCCAAGATGGTCCAGGGCTGGCACGGAACTATGGCTACACCTTC,CASSQDGPGLARNYGYTF
few,.,TRBV6-5,TRBJ1-1,TGTGCCAGCAGTTACGCGCCCAGGGAGGCTGAAGCTTTCTTT,CASSYAPREAEAFF
.,TRBD1,TRBV29-1,TRBJ2-1,TGCAGCGTCTTAACAGGGGGCCTTGAGCAGTTCTTC,CSVLTGGLEQFF
few,.,TRBV19,TRBJ1-6,TGTGCCAGTAGACTGGGGGCGGCCAATTCACCCCTCCACTTT,CASRLGAANSPLHF
.,TRBD1,TRBV27,TRBJ2-7,TGTGCCAGCAGAACTGGGGACAGCTACGAGCAGTACTTC,CASRTGDSYEQYF
.,.,TRBV20-1,TRBJ2-1,TGCAGTGCTACCCAGGGGTCTGAGCAGTTCTTC,CSATQGSEQFF
.,TRBD2,TRBV11-2,TRBJ2-1,TGTGCCAGCAGCTTAGAGGGAGGGAGCAATGAGCAGTTCTTC,CASSLEGGSNEQFF
.,TRBD1,TRBV18,TRBJ1-4,TGTGCCAGCTCACGACAGGGGTTCAATGAAAAACTGTTTTTT,CASSRQGFNEKLFF
few,.,TRBV29-1,TRBJ1-2,TGCAGCGTCGGGAACCTCCAGTATGGCTACACCTTC,CSVGNLQYGYTF
once,.,TRBV6-5,TRBJ2-3,TGCGCTACCCGGGAAGAAAACACAGATACGCAGTATTTT,CATREENTDTQYF
.,TRBD1,TRBV5-1,TRBJ2-5,TGCGCCAGTTTAGGGACAGATCAAGAGACCCAGTACTTC,CASLGTDQETQYF
.,TRBD1,TRBV4-1,TRBJ1-4,TGCGCCAGCAGTCGCGACGGACAGGGTAATGAAAAACTGTTTTTT,CASSRDGQGNEKLFF
.,TRBD1,TRBV7-2,TRBJ1-1,TGTGCCAGCAGCTTAGGGACAGGGGTAAAAGCTTTCTTT,CASSLGTGVKAFF
few,.,TRBV27,TRBJ2-7,TGTGCCAGCAGTAGACAGCAGACTCCTTACGAGCAGTACTTC,CASSRQQTPYEQYF